The 7 T cell receptor beta chains presented below share a single source sample, sequenced in a study of blood T cell repertoires in COVID-19. Some clones are missing from TCRdb's copy, which holds only in-frame ones; the method was immunoSEQ multiplex PCR. The data hold over 200,000 clones, with approximately 88% observed a single time. What was sequenced was PBMCs or T cells enriched from blood (not recorded which). These TCRs come from a man aged 18 to 30 with acute COVID-19.

The CDR3, as DNA: TGTGCCAGCACCTTAGGGGACAGGGAGTCGTACGAGCAGTACTTC. It yields the protein CASTLGDRESYEQYF. The chain recombines TRBV27 with TRBJ2-7; TRBD1 matches at 9 bases. Germline assignment: CDR1 MNHEY and CDR2 SMNVEV (reference sequence). V lost 7 bases to trimming and J lost 4 bases; unmatched junction nucleotides: 11. The CDR3 has 15 residues.

This chain connects TRBV5-1 to TRBJ2-2, with D perhaps TRBD1 (6 bases). V gave up 4 bases and J gave up 0 bases, with 10 bases separating them. The germline V gene encodes CDR1 SGHRS and CDR2 YFSETQ. CDR3 length: 15 residues. CDR3 bases: TGCGCCAGCAGCGACGGGACATCGAACACCGGGGAGCTGTTTTTT. This gives the protein CASSDGTSNTGELFF.

V gene TRBV19 combines with J gene TRBJ1-5; the D gene is possibly TRBD1 (5 bases). Germline CDR1 is LNHDA and CDR2 is SQIVND (reference sequence). CDR3 length equals 13 residues. Trimming stripped 5 bases from V and 3 bases from J, with 8 bases between. In DNA, the CDR3 is TGTGCCAGTAGTTGGGGCCTCAATCAGCCCCAGCATTTT. This translates into CASSWGLNQPQHF.

The rearrangement joins TRBV28 to TRBJ1-5, with TRBD1 matching over 8 bases. Per the germline V gene, CDR1 is MDHEN and CDR2 is SYDVKM. J gave up 7 bases and V 3 bases, and 5 bases lay outside the gene matches. This CDR3 spans 14 amino acids. The CDR3 region has the DNA TGTGCCAGCAGTTTTTTCAGGGGGCTACAGCCCCAGCATTTT. As protein: CASSFFRGLQPQHF.

The chain carries TRBV5-1 and TRBJ1-1, with TRBD1 as a possible D gene (5 bases). Trimming pared 4 bases from V and 1 base from J, leaving 8 bases between. Germline CDR1 is SGHRS and CDR2 is YFSETQ. CDR3 length equals 13 residues. The DNA of the CDR3 is TGCGCCAGCAGCCCCCAGGGGAACACTGAAGCTTTCTTT. Translating gives CASSPQGNTEAFF.

The chain combines TRBV19 with TRBJ2-1; the D gene is possibly TRBD1 (6 bases). Germline V gives CDR1 LNHDA, CDR2 SQIVND (reference sequence). Between the trimmed V and J ends, which lost 6 bases and 8 bases, there was a span of 23 bases. This CDR3 is 16 amino acids long. The CDR3 DNA reads TGTGCCAGTAGCGCCCGAGGGACAACCCTACAGGATGAGCAGTTCTTC. Translation gives CASSARGTTLQDEQFF.

The chain combines TRBV19 with TRBJ1-1, with TRBD1 identical over 8 bases. V was pared by 8 bases and J by 4 bases, with 9 bases of the junction left unmatched. CDR1 is LNHDA and CDR2 is SQIVND in the germline V gene (reference sequence). The CDR3 contains 14 residues. The CDR3 DNA reads as TGTGCCAGTCTCTCAGGGGGCGCGAGCACTGAAGCTTTCTTT. Translating gives CASLSGGASTEAFF. Full variable domain (rest looked up from reference TRBV19 and TRBJ1-1): DGGITQSPKYLFRKEGQNVTLSCEQNLNHDAMYWYRQDPGQGLRLIYYSQIVNDFQKGDIAEGYSVSREKKESFPLTVTSAQKNPTAFYLCASLSGGASTEAFFGQGTRLTVV.